The sequence of this T cell receptor (beta chain) was determined in a study of T cell repertoires in cytomegalovirus infection. TCRdb used MiXCR to reprocess the reads, holding one entry per CDR3 protein. The sample records roughly 200,000 distinct CDR3 sequences, 17% being singletons. V was trimmed by 0 bases and J by 7 bases, leaving 13 bases between them. The germline V gene has CDR1 GTSNPN and CDR2 SVGIG (reference sequence). The CDR3 runs 13 residues. The sequenced sample was CD8+ T cells from PBMCs. The clonotype comes from a human donor in good health (CMV status not recorded). Some clones in this sample may be carry-over from other donors' samples. The rearrangement uses TRBV30 and TRBJ2-7; D is unclear. DNA of the CDR3: TGTGCCTGGAGTGTAAGCGATTCCCGGGAGCAGTACTTC. It specifies CAWSVSDSREQYF.